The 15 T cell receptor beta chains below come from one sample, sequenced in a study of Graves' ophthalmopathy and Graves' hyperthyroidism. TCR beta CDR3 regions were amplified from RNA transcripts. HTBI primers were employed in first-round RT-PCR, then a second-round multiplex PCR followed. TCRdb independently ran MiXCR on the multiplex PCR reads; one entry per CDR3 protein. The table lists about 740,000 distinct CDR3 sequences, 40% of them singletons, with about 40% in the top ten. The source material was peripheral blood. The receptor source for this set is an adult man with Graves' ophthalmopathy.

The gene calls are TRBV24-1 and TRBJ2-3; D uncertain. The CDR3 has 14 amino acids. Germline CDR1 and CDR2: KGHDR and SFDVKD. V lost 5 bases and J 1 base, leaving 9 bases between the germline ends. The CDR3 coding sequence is TGTGCCACCAGTGGACTCATTGGCACAGATACGCAGTATTTT. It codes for CATSGLIGTDTQYF.

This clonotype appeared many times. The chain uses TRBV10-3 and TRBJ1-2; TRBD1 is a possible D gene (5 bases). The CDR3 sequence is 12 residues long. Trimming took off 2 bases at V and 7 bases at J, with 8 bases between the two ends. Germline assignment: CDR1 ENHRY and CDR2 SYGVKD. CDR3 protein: CAISERRGGYTF. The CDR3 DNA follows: TGTGCCATCAGTGAGCGGAGGGGTGGCTACACCTTC.

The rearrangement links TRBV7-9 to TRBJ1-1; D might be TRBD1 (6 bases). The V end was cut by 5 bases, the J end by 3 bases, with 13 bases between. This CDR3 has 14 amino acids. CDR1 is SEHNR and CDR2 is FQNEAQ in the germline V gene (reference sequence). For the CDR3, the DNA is TGTGCCAGCAGCGGCATAGGGGGGCACACTGAAGCTTTCTTT. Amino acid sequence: CASSGIGGHTEAFF.

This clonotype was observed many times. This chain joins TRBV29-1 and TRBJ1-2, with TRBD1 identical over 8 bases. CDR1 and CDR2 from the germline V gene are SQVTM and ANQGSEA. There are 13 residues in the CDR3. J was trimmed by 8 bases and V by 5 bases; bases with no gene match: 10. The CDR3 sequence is CSVSLDRALGYTF. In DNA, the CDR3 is TGCAGCGTTTCTCTGGACAGGGCGCTAGGCTACACCTTC.

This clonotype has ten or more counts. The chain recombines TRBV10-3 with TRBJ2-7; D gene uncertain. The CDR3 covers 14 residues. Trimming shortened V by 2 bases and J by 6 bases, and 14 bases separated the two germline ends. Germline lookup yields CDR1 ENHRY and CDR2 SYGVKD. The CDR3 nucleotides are TGTGCCATCAGTGAGCTCGGACCCCTGGGCGAGCAGTACTTC. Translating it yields CAISELGPLGEQYF.

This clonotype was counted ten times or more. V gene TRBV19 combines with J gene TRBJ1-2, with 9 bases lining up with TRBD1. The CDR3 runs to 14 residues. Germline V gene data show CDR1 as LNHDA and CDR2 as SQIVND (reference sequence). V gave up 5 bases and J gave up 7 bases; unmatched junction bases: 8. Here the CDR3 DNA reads TGTGCCAGTAGTCTTCCGGGACAGGGCTCTGGCTACACCTTC. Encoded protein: CASSLPGQGSGYTF.

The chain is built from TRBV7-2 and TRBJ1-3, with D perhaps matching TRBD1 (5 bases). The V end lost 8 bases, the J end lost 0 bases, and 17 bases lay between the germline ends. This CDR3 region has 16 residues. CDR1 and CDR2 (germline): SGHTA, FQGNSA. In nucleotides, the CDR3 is TGTGCCAGCCAAAGCCCGGGGGACGACTCTGGAAACACCATATATTTT. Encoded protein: CASQSPGDDSGNTIYF.

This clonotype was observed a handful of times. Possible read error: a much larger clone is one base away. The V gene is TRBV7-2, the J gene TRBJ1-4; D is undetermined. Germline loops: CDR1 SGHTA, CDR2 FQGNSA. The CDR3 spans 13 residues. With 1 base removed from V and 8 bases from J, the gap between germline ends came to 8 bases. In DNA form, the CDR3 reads TGTGCCAGCAGCTTAGGGGGTCGCGAAAAACTGTTTTTT. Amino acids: CASSLGGREKLFF.

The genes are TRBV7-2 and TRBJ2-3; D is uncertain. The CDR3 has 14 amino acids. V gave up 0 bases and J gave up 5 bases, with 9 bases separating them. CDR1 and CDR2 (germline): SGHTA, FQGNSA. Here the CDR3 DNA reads TGTGCCAGCAGCTTAGCGTTGGGGATAGATACGCAGTATTTT. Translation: CASSLALGIDTQYF.

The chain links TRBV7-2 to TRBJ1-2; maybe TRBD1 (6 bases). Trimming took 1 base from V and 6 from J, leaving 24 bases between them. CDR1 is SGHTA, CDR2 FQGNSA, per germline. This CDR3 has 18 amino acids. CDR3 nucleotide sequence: TGTGCCAGCAGCTTAGAACGTTCGAGGGCAGGGGAGCTGCATGGCTACACCTTC. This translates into CASSLERSRAGELHGYTF.

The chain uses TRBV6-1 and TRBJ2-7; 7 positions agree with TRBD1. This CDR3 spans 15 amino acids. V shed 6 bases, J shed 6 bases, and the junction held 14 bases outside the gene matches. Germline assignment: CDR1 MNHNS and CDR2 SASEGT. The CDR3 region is CASRSTRQGPPEQYF. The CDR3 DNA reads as TGTGCCAGCAGGAGTACTAGACAGGGACCTCCCGAGCAGTACTTC.

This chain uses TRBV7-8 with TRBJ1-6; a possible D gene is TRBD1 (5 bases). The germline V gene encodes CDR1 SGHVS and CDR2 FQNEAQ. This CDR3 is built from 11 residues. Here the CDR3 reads CAGQGNSPLHF. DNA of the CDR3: TGTGCTGGGCAGGGCAATTCACCCCTCCACTTT.

The CDR3 DNA is TGTGCCAGCAGACCTACCGACAGGGTGAGAAATTCACCCCTCCACTTT. Its translation: CASRPTDRVRNSPLHF. This sequence joins TRBV11-2 and TRBJ1-6; the match to TRBD1 covers 7 bases. V trimming: 6 bases; J trimming: 7 bases; junction bases outside the gene matches: 12. This CDR3 is 16 amino acids long. CDR1 is SGHAT and CDR2 is FQNNGV in the germline V gene.

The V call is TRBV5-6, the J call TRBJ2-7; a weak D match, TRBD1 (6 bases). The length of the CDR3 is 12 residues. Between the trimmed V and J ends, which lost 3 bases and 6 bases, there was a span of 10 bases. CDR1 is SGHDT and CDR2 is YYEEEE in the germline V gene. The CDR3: CASSSLRGEQYF. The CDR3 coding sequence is TGTGCCAGCAGCTCCCTCAGGGGCGAGCAGTACTTC.

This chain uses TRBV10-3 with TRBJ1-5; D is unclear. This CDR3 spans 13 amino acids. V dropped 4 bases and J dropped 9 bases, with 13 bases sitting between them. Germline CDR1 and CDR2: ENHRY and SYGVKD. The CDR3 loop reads CAISADMLRPQHF. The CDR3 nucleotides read TGTGCCATCAGTGCCGACATGCTGAGGCCCCAGCATTTT.